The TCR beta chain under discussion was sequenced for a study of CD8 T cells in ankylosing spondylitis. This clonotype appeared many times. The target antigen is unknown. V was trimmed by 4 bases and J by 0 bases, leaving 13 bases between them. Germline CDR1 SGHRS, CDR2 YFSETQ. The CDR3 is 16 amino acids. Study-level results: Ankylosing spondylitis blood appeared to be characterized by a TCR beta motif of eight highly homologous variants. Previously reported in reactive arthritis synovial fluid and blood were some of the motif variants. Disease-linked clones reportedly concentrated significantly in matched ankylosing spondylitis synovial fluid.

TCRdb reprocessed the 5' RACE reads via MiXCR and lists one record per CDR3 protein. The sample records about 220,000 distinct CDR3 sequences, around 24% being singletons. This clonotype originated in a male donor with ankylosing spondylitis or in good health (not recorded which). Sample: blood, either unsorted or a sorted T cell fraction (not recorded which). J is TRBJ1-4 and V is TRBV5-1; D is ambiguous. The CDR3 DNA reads TGCGCCAGCAGCCCCATGACCCCGGCAACTAATGAAAAACTGTTTTTT. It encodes CASSPMTPATNEKLFF.